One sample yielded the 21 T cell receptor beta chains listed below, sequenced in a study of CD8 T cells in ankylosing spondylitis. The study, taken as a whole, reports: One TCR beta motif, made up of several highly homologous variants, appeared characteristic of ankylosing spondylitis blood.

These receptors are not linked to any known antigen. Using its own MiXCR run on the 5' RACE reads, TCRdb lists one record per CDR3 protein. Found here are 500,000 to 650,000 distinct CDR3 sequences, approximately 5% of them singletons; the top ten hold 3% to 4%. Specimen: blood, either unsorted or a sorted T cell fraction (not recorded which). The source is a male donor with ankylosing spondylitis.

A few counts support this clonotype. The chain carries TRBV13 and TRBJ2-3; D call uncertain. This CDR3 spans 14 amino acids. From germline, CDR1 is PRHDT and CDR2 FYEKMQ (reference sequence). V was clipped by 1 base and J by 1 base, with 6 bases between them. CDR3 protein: CASSLVLRTDTQYF. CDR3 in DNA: TGTGCCAGCAGCTTAGTTTTGCGCACAGATACGCAGTATTTT. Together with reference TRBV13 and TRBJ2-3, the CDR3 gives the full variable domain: AAGVIQSPRHLIKEKRETATLKCYPIPRHDTVYWYQQGPGQDPQFLISFYEKMQSDKGSIPDRFSAQQFSDYHSELNMSSLELGDSALYFCASSLVLRTDTQYFGPGTRLTVL.

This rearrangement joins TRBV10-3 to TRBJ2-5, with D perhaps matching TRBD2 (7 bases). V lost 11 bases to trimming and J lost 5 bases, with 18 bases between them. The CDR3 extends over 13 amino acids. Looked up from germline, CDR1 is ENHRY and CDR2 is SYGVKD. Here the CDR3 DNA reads TGTGCCGTGAGGGGGACTATCCTGGAGACCCAGTACTTC. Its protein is CAVRGTILETQYF.

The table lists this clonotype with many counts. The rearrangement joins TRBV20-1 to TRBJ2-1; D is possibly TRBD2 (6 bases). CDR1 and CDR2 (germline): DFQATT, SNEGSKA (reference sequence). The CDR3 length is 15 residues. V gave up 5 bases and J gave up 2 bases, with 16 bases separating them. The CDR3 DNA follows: TGCAGTGCTGGAGGGTCGGGAGTCCCCTACAATGAGCAGTTCTTC. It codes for CSAGGSGVPYNEQFF.

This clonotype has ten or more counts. The CDR3 DNA is TGTGCCAGCAGGGGCCCGCGCACAGATACGCAGTATTTT. This sequence encodes CASRGPRTDTQYF. The chain uses TRBV6-1 and TRBJ2-3; no reliable D call. CDR1 and CDR2 from the germline V gene are MNHNS and SASEGT. Trimming stripped 6 bases from V and 1 base from J, with 8 bases between. The CDR3 contains 13 residues.

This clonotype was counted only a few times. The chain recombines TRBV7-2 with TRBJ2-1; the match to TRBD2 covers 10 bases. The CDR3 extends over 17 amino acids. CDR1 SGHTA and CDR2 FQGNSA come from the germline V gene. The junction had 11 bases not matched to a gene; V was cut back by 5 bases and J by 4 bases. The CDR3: CASSPTGPSGGYNEQFF. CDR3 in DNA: TGTGCCAGCAGCCCCACCGGGCCTAGCGGGGGATACAATGAGCAGTTCTTC.

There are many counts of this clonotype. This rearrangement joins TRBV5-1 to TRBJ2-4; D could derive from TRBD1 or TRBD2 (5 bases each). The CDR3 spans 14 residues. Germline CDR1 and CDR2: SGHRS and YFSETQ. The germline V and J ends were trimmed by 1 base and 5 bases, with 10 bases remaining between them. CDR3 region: CASSLQGRENIQYF. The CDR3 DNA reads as TGCGCCAGCAGCTTGCAGGGACGGGAAAACATTCAGTACTTC.

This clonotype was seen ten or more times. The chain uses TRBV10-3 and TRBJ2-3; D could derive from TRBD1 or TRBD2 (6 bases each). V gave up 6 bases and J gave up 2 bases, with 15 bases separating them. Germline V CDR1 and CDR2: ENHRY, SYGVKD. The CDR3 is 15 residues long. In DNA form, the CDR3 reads TGTGCCATCAGGACCCCCGGGGGCTTCACAGATACGCAGTATTTT. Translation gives CAIRTPGGFTDTQYF.

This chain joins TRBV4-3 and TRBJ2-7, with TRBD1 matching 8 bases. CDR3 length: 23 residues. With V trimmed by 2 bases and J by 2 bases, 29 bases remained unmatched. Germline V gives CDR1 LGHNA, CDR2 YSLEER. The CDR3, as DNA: TGCGCCAGCAGCCAAAGGTACAGGGGGGAAATAAACTTGGAGACAGTTTTTCCCTACGAGCAGTACTTC. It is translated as CASSQRYRGEINLETVFPYEQYF.

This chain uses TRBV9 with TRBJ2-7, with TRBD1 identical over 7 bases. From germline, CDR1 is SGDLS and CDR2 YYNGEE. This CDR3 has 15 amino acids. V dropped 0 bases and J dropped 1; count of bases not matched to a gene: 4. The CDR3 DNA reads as TGTGCCAGCAGCGTAGGGGCAGGGGGATCCTACGAGCAGTACTTC. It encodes CASSVGAGGSYEQYF.

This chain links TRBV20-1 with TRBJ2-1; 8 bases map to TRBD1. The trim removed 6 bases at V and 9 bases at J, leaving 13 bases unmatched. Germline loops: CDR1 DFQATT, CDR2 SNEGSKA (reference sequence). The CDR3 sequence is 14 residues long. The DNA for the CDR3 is TGCAGTGCCGCCCCCCATACAGGGGGGAGTGAGCAGTTCTTC. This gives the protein CSAAPHTGGSEQFF.

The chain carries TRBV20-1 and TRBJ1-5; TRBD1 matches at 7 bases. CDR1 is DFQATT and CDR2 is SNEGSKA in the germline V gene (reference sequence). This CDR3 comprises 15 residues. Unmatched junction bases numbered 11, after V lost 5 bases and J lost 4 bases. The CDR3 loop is CSAAGGAGGNQPQHF. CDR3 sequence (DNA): TGCAGTGCTGCCGGGGGGGCAGGGGGAAATCAGCCCCAGCATTTT.

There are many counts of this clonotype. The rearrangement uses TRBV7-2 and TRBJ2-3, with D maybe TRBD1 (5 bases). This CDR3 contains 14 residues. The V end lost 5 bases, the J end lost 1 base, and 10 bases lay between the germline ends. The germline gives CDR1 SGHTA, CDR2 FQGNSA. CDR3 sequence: CASSRQWGTDTQYF. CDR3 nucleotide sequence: TGTGCCAGCAGCCGACAGTGGGGCACAGATACGCAGTATTTT.

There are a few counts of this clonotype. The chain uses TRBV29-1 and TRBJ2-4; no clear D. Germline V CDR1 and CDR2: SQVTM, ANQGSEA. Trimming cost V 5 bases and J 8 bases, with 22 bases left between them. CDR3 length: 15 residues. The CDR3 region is CSVRVGYPQNDIQYF. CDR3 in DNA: TGCAGCGTTCGAGTCGGTTACCCGCAAAACGACATTCAGTACTTC.

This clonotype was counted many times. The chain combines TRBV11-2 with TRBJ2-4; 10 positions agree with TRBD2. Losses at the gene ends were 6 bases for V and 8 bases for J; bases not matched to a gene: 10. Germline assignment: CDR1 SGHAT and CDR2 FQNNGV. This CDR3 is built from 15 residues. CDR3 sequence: CASRDNLSGRDIQYF. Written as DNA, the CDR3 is TGTGCCAGCAGGGACAACTTGAGCGGGAGGGACATTCAGTACTTC.

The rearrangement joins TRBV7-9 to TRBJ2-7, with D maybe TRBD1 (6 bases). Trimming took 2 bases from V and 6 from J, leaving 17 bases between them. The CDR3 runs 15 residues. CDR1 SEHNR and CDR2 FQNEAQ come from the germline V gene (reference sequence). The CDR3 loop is CASSLYPGTFGEQYF. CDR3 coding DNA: TGTGCCAGCAGCTTATACCCCGGGACATTTGGCGAGCAGTACTTC.

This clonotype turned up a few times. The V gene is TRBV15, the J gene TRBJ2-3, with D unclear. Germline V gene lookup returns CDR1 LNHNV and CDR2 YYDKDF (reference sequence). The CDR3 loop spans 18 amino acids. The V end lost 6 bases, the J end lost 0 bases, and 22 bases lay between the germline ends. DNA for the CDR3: TGTGCCACCAGTAAGACCAGCGCGTCTCGCCAAAGCACAGATACGCAGTATTTT. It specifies CATSKTSASRQSTDTQYF.

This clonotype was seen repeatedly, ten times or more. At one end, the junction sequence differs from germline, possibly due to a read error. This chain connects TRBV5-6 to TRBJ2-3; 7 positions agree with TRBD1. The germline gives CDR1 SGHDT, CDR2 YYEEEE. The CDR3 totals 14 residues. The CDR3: CAGSGQDPTDTQYF. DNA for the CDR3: TGTGCCGGCAGTGGACAGGACCCCACAGATACGCAGTATTTT.

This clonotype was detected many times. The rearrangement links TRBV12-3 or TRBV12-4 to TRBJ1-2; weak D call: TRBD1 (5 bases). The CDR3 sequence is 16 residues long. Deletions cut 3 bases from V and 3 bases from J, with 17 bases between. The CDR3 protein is CASSFRRGSGDYGYTF. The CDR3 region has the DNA TGTGCCAGCAGTTTCCGCCGGGGGTCGGGGGACTATGGCTACACCTTC.

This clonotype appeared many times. CDR3 region: CASSQGLGAGSSYEQYF. The CDR3 bases are TGCGCCAGCAGCCAAGGTCTTGGGGCGGGGAGCTCCTACGAGCAGTACTTC. The V call is TRBV4-3, the J call TRBJ2-7; D is perhaps TRBD2 (6 bases). CDR3 length: 17 amino acids. Germline V CDR1 and CDR2: LGHNA, YSLEER. Trimming stripped 1 base from V and 0 bases from J, with 16 bases between.

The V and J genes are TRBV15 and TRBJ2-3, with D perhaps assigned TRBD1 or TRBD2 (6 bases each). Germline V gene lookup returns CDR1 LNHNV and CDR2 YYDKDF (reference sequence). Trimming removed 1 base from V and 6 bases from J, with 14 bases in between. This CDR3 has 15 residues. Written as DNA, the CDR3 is TGTGCCACCAGCAGAGGCCGGGGGCCCCCCGATACGCAGTATTTT. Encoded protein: CATSRGRGPPDTQYF.

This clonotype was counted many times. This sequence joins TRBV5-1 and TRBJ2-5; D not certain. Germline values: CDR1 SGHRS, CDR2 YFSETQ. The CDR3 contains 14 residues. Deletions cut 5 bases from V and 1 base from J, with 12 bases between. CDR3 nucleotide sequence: TGCGCCAGCAGTTATAAACCGATCCAAGAGACCCAGTACTTC. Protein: CASSYKPIQETQYF. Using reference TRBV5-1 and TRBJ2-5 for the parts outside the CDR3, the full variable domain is KAGVTQTPRYLIKTRGQQVTLSCSPISGHRSVSWYQQTPGQGLQFLFEYFSETQRNKGNFPGRFSGRQFSNSRSEMNVSTLELGDSALYLCASSYKPIQETQYFGPGTRLLVL.